This TCR beta chain was recorded in a study of cytomegalovirus exposure and HLA in healthy donors. The length of the CDR3 is 16 residues. V gave up 6 bases and J gave up 6 bases; unmatched junction bases: 14. CDR1 and CDR2 from the germline V gene are MNHEY and SMNVEV (reference sequence). PCR primers comprised 60 Vbeta and 13 Jbeta primers. Assay: immunoSEQ multiplex PCR; the TCRdb copy retains only in-frame clones and omits some. The sample comprises 150,000 to 200,000 clones, approximately 80% of which are singletons, and about 0.82% rests with the top ten. The TCR was taken from a woman in her late teens or twenties in good health and CMV-seronegative. This rearrangement joins TRBV27 to TRBJ2-7; 10 nucleotides line up with TRBD2. Sequences were obtained from PBMCs. The CDR3 sequence: CASRTLSGRVAAEQYF. CDR3 bases: TGTGCCAGCAGGACACTCAGCGGGAGGGTAGCCGCCGAGCAGTACTTC.